This entry describes one T cell receptor (beta chain). Its cognate antigen has yet to be identified. No much larger clonotype is one base removed from it; base qualities were not supplied. The entire isolated RNA was reverse transcribed using the High Capacity cDNA Reverse Transcription Kit, and thus expressed TCRB transcripts were sequenced. Naive, central memory and regulatory T cell samples underwent deep immunoSEQ sequencing, averaging about 3.57 million total reads per sample. After sorted cells were lysed in RLT buffer, RNA was extracted with DNase-treated RNeasy Micro or Mini kits, with the choice depending on cell number. To prevent cross-contamination, each cell subset was processed individually, whereas patient and healthy donor samples were processed jointly. The immunoSEQ multiplex PCR was used to amplify TCRB sequences from cDNA, generating 87-bp fragments that spanned the CDR3 region. Sequencing of the amplicons was performed on the Illumina HiSeq platform. The study's own analysis went as follows. PCR bias was corrected computationally using synthetic template baselines, and reads within Hamming distance 2 were collapsed, with unmergeable singletons discarded. Reads were aligned to IMGT to assign V, D and J genes, CDR3 length, and insertions or deletions at six rearrangement sites. Clonotype counts were normalized to sorted cell number within each subset before computing true diversity and Gini coefficients with the tcR R package. The overlap coefficient, calculated on TCRB nucleotide sequences, was used to quantify repertoire sharing. Out-of-frame TCRB sequences from naive cells were analyzed to stand in for the pre-selection repertoire. TCRdb limited this immuneACCESS table to in-frame rearrangements with V and J called. A share of clones is missing; checked studies link under half to unresolved V genes, and the rest is unexplained. That table is the source of V, J and clone size, and D and trimming were worked out from the DNA. The sample records about 230,000 clones, around 9.6% of which are singletons. The ten largest account for 0.03% to 0.04% of the sample.

This record belongs to a study of beta chain features in type 1 diabetes listed by TCRdb under 2018. With regard to the full study: Mean age, gender distribution, total cell number and subset yield were not different between patients and healthy donors. The study compared TCRB repertoires of sorted circulating CD4+ T cell subsets between recently diagnosed type 1 diabetes patients and matched healthy donors. A total of roughly 99 million sorted cells were examined across all samples, and the number of cells per subset was strongly correlated with RNA yield. Regulatory and stem cell-like memory subsets were obtained from only 8 patients and about eight healthy donors, while naive and central memory subsets were obtained from all 28 donors. What the authors observed across the whole study: HLA sub-analyses involved small numbers of individuals, so any influence of HLA type on TCRB rearrangement remained unresolved. Fewer insertions and more nucleotide deletions at VDJ recombination sites were observed in patients with type 1 diabetes, implying thymic rearrangement abnormalities. In all four CD4+ subsets, TCRB CDR3 length was moderately but significantly shorter in type 1 diabetes patients. Sequencing cDNA rather than genomic DNA could over-represent highly expressing activated cells, although activation and CD3 levels did not differ between groups. The naive, central memory and regulatory TCRB repertoires appeared to resemble one another more closely among patients than among healthy donors. PCR might favor shorter templates, but patient and control samples were amplified and corrected together, so any skew would affect both groups equally.

Each donor gave one peripheral blood draw, approximately 100 mL on average, collected into heparinised tubes. A BD FACSAria II was used to sort naive, central memory, regulatory and stem cell-like memory CD4+ T cells with a panel that included CD45RO, CCR7, CD25, CD127, CD95 and CD27. A purity above 98% was achieved for all sorted populations. PBMCs were separated immediately by Lymphoprep density gradient centrifugation and were stained directly, without being cultured. So that batch effects would be minimized, each experiment stained and sorted samples in pairs, pairing one healthy donor with one patient. The receptor was derived from a woman under 30 in good health. Material: naive CD4+ T cells from blood. The meaning of the sample's cell subset or site label: true naive CD4+ T cells.

The CDR3 amino acid sequence is: CASSSGLAGGYEQFF. The sequenced DNA is TGTGCCAGCAGTTCCGGACTAGCGGGAGGCTATGAGCAGTTCTTC. The sequence links TRBV6-1 to TRBJ2-1, with 14 bases in between that match TRBD2. Trimming takes 5 bases off V and 8 bases off J; junction bases not matched to a gene: 5. The germline V gene supplies CDR1 MNHNS and CDR2 SASEGT. The CDR3, cysteine through phenylalanine, is 15 amino acids long. The only DNA kept is the CDR3, 45 bases in frame from the first base.